These 22 T cell receptor beta chains share one sample of origin, sequenced in a study of cytomegalovirus exposure and HLA in healthy donors. A multiplex PCR was run with 60 Vbeta primers and 13 Jbeta primers. TCRdb keeps only in-frame clones here, not all; method: immunoSEQ multiplex PCR. The table includes about 140,000 clones, about 74% detected once. What was sequenced was PBMCs. All receptors come from a woman aged 45-60 years in good health and CMV-seronegative.

This clone occurred a few times. The chain uses TRBV28 and TRBJ1-1; 7 bases map to TRBD1. The CDR3 loop spans 15 amino acids. CDR1 is MDHEN, CDR2 SYDVKM, per germline. V dropped 3 bases and J dropped 0; count of bases not matched to a gene: 4. CDR3 nucleotide sequence: TGTGCCAGCAGTTTCACGGACAGGTTGAACACTGAAGCTTTCTTT. Amino acid sequence: CASSFTDRLNTEAFF.

This chain connects TRBV2 to TRBJ2-5; TRBD1 agrees at 9 bases. Trimming took 10 bases from V and 4 from J; bases not matched to a gene: 13. Germline V lookup: CDR1 SNHLY, CDR2 FYNNEI. The CDR3 consists of 15 residues. In DNA, the CDR3 is TGTGCCACCTCCTCCGGACAGGGGAGGGGAGAGACCCAGTACTTC. It is translated as CATSSGQGRGETQYF.

The chain is built from TRBV7-2 and TRBJ2-1; TRBD1 aligns across 8 bases. This CDR3 spans 14 amino acids. Germline V CDR1 and CDR2: SGHTA, FQGNSA. The V gene end was trimmed by 4 bases and the J gene end by 4 bases; junction bases not matched to a gene: 3. CDR3 region: CASSWTGLYNEQFF. Written as DNA, the CDR3 is TGTGCCAGCAGCTGGACAGGGCTGTACAATGAGCAGTTCTTC.

This clone was observed once. The CDR3 nucleotides read TGTGCCACCAGCAGGGACAGGGGACAAGAGACCCAGTACTTC. As protein: CATSRDRGQETQYF. The chain is built from TRBV15 and TRBJ2-5; 9 nucleotides match TRBD1. Germline loops: CDR1 LNHNV, CDR2 YYDKDF (reference sequence). The CDR3 runs to 14 residues. V lost 3 bases, J lost 2 bases, and 1 base stayed unmatched.

This chain connects TRBV7-3 to TRBJ2-1, with 15 bases matching TRBD2. Looked up from germline, CDR1 is SGHTA and CDR2 is FQGTGA. The CDR3 extends over 16 amino acids. Trimming took 4 bases from V and 7 from J; bases not matched to a gene: 5. The CDR3 DNA is TGTGCCAGCAGCTCGGGACTAGCGGGGGGAGAGAATGAGCAGTTCTTC. This codes for CASSSGLAGGENEQFF.

This clone was observed a handful of times. V and J are TRBV30 and TRBJ1-5; D is possibly TRBD1 (6 bases). V lost 2 bases to trimming and J lost 4 bases, with 9 bases between them. The CDR3 has 13 residues. CDR1 and CDR2 (germline): GTSNPN, SVGIG (reference sequence). The CDR3 loop is CAWSSRGNQPQHF. CDR3 in DNA: TGTGCCTGGAGTAGCAGGGGTAATCAGCCCCAGCATTTT. The full variable domain, completed using reference TRBV30 and TRBJ1-5, is SQTIHQWPATLVQPVGSPLSLECTVEGTSNPNLYWYRQAAGRGLQLLFYSVGIGQISSEVPQNLSASRPQDRQFILSSKKLLLSDSGFYLCAWSSRGNQPQHFGDGTRLSIL.

This clone turned up a few times. The chain joins TRBV7-6 to TRBJ1-1; tentatively, D is TRBD1 (6 bases). Germline V lookup: CDR1 SGHVS, CDR2 FNYEAQ. CDR3 length equals 13 residues. Between the trimmed V and J ends, which lost 5 bases and 1 base, there was a span of 8 bases. In nucleotides, the CDR3 is TGTGCCAGCAGCCTGGGACAGAACACTGAAGCTTTCTTT. Its protein is CASSLGQNTEAFF.

V and J are TRBV7-8 and TRBJ1-1; D remains ambiguous. Germline loops: CDR1 SGHVS, CDR2 FQNEAQ. Between the trimmed V and J ends, which lost 0 bases and 0 bases, there was a span of 8 bases. The CDR3 has 15 amino acids. The CDR3 DNA reads as TGTGCCAGCAGCTTAGCGCCGAACTTGAACACTGAAGCTTTCTTT. It yields the protein CASSLAPNLNTEAFF.

In its sample, this clone was seen a few times. The CDR3 spells CASSEDSNTEAFF. As DNA, the CDR3 is TGTGCCAGCAGTGAGGACAGTAACACTGAAGCTTTCTTT. The chain carries TRBV25-1 and TRBJ1-1; maybe TRBD1 (6 bases). V dropped 3 bases and J dropped 2 bases, with 7 bases sitting between them. Germline assignment: CDR1 MGHDK and CDR2 SYGVNS. The CDR3 runs 13 residues.

This clone has only a few counts. V usage is TRBV5-6 and J usage is TRBJ1-1; the D gene is possibly TRBD1 (6 bases). The germline V and J ends were trimmed by 0 bases and 7 bases, with 7 bases remaining between them. Germline V gives CDR1 SGHDT, CDR2 YYEEEE. The CDR3 is made up of 12 amino acids. The DNA of the CDR3 is TGTGCCAGCAGCTTGGGCAGGGGTGAAGCTTTCTTT. Encoded protein: CASSLGRGEAFF.

The chain couples TRBV5-1 to TRBJ2-1; D might be TRBD1 (6 bases). The germline V gene encodes CDR1 SGHRS and CDR2 YFSETQ. Trimming removed 3 bases from V and 4 bases from J, with 11 bases in between. The CDR3 is 14 residues long. For the CDR3, the DNA is TGCGCCAGCAGCTCTTACGACAGGTACAATGAGCAGTTCTTC. Translating it yields CASSSYDRYNEQFF.

The chain joins TRBV6-1 to TRBJ2-7, with 8 positions matching TRBD1. The CDR3 runs 14 residues. The V gene's germline CDR1 is MNHNS and CDR2 SASEGT. Losses at the gene ends were 2 bases for V and 4 bases for J; bases not matched to a gene: 4. The CDR3, as DNA: TGTGCCAGCAGTGAATGGCAGGGGGCTTACGAGCAGTACTTC. Its translation is CASSEWQGAYEQYF.

This sequence joins TRBV6-6 and TRBJ2-3, with D perhaps TRBD2 (6 bases). The CDR3 has 13 amino acids. Germline-derived CDR1 and CDR2 are MNHNY and SVGAGI (reference sequence). V lost 6 bases to trimming and J lost 2 bases, with 9 bases between them. The CDR3 loop reads CASRGGNTDTQYF. The CDR3 DNA reads as TGTGCCAGCAGAGGAGGGAACACAGATACGCAGTATTTT.

V and J are TRBV5-4 and TRBJ2-3; the D gene is possibly TRBD1 (6 bases). V lost 3 bases, J lost 0 bases, and 11 bases lay in between. CDR1 is SGHNT and CDR2 is YYREEE in the germline V gene (reference sequence). CDR3 length: 15 amino acids. The CDR3 DNA is TGTGCCAGCAGCTCTACAGGGCCTAGCACAGATACGCAGTATTTT. Amino acids: CASSSTGPSTDTQYF.

The V and J genes are TRBV5-6 and TRBJ2-1; 9 nucleotides agree with TRBD2. There are 14 residues in the CDR3. V shed 3 bases, J shed 2 bases, and the junction held 0 bases outside the gene matches. Germline-derived CDR1 and CDR2 are SGHDT and YYEEEE. CDR3 amino acids: CASSSSGAYNEQFF. For the CDR3, the DNA is TGTGCCAGCAGCTCTAGCGGGGCCTACAATGAGCAGTTCTTC.

The table lists this clone with a few counts. The rearrangement links TRBV4-1 to TRBJ2-3; TRBD1 aligns across 9 bases. The CDR3 runs to 14 residues. J was trimmed by 3 bases and V by 4 bases; bases with no gene match: 2. Germline CDR1 reads MGHRA; CDR2 reads YSYEKL. The CDR3 here is CASSRGQGTDTQYF. CDR3 in DNA: TGCGCCAGCAGCCGGGGACAGGGAACAGATACGCAGTATTTT.

The J gene is TRBJ1-2, the V gene TRBV2, with 8 bases fitting TRBD1. The length of the CDR3 is 15 residues. J lost 2 bases, V lost 5 bases, and 7 bases had no gene match. Germline loops: CDR1 SNHLY, CDR2 FYNNEI. The CDR3 loop is CASSPDRGRNYGYTF. The CDR3 DNA is TGTGCCAGCAGTCCTGACAGGGGCCGGAACTATGGCTACACCTTC.

The rearrangement uses TRBV5-1 and TRBJ1-1; D is unresolved. The germline V gene encodes CDR1 SGHRS and CDR2 YFSETQ. Trimming left V 5 bases short and J 11 bases short, with 13 bases between. The CDR3 has 11 amino acids. Here the CDR3 reads CASRGEGGAFF. The DNA of the CDR3 is TGCGCCAGCAGGGGCGAAGGAGGGGCTTTCTTT.

This chain connects TRBV2 to TRBJ1-5, with 8 bases lining up with TRBD1. After removal of 7 bases from V and 4 bases from J, the junction contained 12 bases not matched to a gene. This CDR3 comprises 16 residues. Germline-derived CDR1 and CDR2 are SNHLY and FYNNEI. This CDR3 reads CASTQVRTGRNQPQHF. DNA for the CDR3: TGTGCCAGCACTCAAGTCAGGACAGGGAGAAATCAGCCCCAGCATTTT.

The chain couples TRBV29-1 to TRBJ2-6; weak D call: TRBD1 (5 bases). V gave up 8 bases and J gave up 1 base, with 9 bases separating them. The CDR3 is 13 amino acids. CDR1 is SQVTM and CDR2 is ANQGSEA in the germline V gene. CDR3 in DNA: TGCAGCTTCCAGGGTTCTGGGGCCAACGTCCTGACTTTC. Translation gives CSFQGSGANVLTF.

This clone was detected a few times. The genes are TRBV15 and TRBJ2-1; D unclear. V was shortened by 1 base and J by 6 bases, with 7 bases between the two germline ends. The CDR3 is made up of 13 amino acids. CDR1 and CDR2 from the germline V gene are LNHNV and YYDKDF (reference sequence). CDR3 DNA: TGTGCCACCAGCAGAGTCGCCGGCAATGAGCAGTTCTTC. Its protein product is CATSRVAGNEQFF.

The table lists this clone with a count of one. The J gene is TRBJ1-1, the V gene TRBV4-2; 9 nucleotides align to TRBD1. Germline values: CDR1 LGHNA, CDR2 YNFKEQ. The CDR3 consists of 14 residues. Losses at the gene ends were 0 bases for V and 12 bases for J; bases not matched to a gene: 8. CDR3 loop: CASSQDLRDRGTFF. For the CDR3, the DNA is TGTGCCAGCAGCCAAGATCTGAGAGACAGGGGGACTTTCTTT.